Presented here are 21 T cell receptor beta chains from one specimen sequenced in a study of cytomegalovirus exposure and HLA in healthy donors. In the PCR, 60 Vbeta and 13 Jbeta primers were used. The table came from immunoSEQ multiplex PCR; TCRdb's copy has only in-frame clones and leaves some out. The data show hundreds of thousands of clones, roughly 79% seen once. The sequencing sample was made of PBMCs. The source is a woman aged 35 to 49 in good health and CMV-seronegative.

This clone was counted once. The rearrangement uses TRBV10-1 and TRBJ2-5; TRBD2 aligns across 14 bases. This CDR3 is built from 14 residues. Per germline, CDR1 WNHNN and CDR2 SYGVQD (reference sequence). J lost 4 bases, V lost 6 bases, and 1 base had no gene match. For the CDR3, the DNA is TGCGCCAGCAGGACTAGCGGGGGGGCAGAGACCCAGTACTTC. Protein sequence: CASRTSGGAETQYF.

CDR3 region: CASSLSTGQQETQYF. The DNA for the CDR3 is TGTGCCAGCAGTTTATCGACGGGACAGCAAGAGACCCAGTACTTC. The chain recombines TRBV27 with TRBJ2-5; 7 nucleotides line up with TRBD1. CDR1 and CDR2 from the germline V gene are MNHEY and SMNVEV (reference sequence). With V trimmed by 0 bases and J by 2 bases, 3 bases remained unmatched. The length of the CDR3 is 15 residues.

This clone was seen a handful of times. In DNA form, the CDR3 reads TGTGCCAGTAGTATAAACGGAGTACGCGAGCAGTACTTC. Protein product: CASSINGVREQYF. The J gene is TRBJ2-7, the V gene TRBV19; D call uncertain. Trimming took 2 bases from V and 6 from J, leaving 11 bases between them. Germline lookup yields CDR1 LNHDA and CDR2 SQIVND (reference sequence). The CDR3 sequence is 13 residues long.

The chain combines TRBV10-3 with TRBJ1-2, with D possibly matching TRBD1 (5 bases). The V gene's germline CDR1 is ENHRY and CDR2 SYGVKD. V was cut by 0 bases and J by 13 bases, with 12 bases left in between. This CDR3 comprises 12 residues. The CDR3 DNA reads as TGTGCCATCAGTGAGTCGAAGGGGTATCGCACCTTC. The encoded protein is CAISESKGYRTF.

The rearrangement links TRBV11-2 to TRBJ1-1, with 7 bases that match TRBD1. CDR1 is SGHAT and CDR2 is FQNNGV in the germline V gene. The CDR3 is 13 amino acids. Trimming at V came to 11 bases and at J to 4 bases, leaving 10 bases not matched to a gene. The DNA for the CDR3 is TGTGCCGGAACAGGGGAAGGGGGCACTGAAGCTTTCTTT. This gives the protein CAGTGEGGTEAFF.

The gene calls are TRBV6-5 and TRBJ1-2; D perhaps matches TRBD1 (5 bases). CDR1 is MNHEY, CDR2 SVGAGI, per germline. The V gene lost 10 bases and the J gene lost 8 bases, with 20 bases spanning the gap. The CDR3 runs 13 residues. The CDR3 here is CATGETASRGYTF. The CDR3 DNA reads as TGTGCCACGGGGGAGACGGCCTCACGGGGCTACACCTTC.

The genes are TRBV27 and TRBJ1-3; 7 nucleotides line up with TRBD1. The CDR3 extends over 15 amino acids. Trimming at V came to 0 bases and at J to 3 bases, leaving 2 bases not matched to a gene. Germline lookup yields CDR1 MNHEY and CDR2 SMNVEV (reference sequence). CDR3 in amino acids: CASSLSGDSGNTIYF. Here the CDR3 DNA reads TGTGCCAGCAGTTTATCGGGGGACAGTGGAAACACCATATATTTT.

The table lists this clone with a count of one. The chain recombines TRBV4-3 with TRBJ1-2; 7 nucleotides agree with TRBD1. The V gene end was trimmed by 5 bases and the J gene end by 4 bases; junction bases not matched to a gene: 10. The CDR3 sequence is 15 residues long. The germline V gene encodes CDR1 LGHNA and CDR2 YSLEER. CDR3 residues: CASSINRDSAYGYTF. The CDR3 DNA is TGCGCCAGCAGCATCAACCGGGACAGTGCCTATGGCTACACCTTC.

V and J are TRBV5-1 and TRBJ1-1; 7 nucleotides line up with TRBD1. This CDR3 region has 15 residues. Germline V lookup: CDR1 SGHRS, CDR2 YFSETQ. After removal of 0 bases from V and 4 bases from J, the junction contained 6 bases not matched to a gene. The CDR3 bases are TGCGCCAGCAGCTTGGGACAGGGCCCCGGCACTGAAGCTTTCTTT. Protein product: CASSLGQGPGTEAFF.

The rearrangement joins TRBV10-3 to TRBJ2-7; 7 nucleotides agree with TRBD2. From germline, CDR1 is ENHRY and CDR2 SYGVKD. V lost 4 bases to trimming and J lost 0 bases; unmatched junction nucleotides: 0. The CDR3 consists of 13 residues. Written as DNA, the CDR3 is TGTGCCATCAGTGGCGGGGGCTCCTACGAGCAGTACTTC. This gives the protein CAISGGGSYEQYF.

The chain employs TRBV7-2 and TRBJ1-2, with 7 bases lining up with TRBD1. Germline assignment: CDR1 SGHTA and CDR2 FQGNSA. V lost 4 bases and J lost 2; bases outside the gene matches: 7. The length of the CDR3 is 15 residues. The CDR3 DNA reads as TGTGCCAGCAGCTCCCGGGACAGTATAAACTATGGCTACACCTTC. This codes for CASSSRDSINYGYTF.

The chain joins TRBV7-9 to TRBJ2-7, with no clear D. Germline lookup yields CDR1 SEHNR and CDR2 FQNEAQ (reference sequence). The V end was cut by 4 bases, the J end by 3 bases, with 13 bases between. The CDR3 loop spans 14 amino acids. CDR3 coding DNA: TGTGCCAGCAGCTCCCCTCTCCTCAGCTACGAGCAGTACTTC. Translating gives CASSSPLLSYEQYF.

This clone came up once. CDR3 loop: CASSSSGTNYGYTF. DNA of the CDR3: TGTGCCAGCAGTTCTAGCGGGACTAACTATGGCTACACCTTC. J is TRBJ1-2 and V is TRBV6-5; D is ambiguous. The CDR3 contains 14 residues. Trimming took 4 bases from V and 0 from J, leaving 9 bases between them. Germline lookup yields CDR1 MNHEY and CDR2 SVGAGI.

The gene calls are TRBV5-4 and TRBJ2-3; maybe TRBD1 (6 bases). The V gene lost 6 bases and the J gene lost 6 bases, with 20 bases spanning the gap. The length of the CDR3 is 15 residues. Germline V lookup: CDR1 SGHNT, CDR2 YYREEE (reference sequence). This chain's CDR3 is CASTTKQGIGDTQYF. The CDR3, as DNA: TGTGCCAGCACCACCAAACAGGGAATAGGGGATACGCAGTATTTT.

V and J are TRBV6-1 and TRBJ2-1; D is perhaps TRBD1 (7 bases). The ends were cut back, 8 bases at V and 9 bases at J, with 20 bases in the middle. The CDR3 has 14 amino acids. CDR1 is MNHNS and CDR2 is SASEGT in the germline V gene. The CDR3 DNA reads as TGTGCCAGCGCAGGGGGGCCCCCAGGAGGTGAGCAGTTCTTC. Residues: CASAGGPPGGEQFF.

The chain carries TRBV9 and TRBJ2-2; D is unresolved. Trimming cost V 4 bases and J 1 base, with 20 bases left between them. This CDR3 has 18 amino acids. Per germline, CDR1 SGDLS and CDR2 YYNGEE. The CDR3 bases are TGTGCCAGCAGCACAGACCCCACGACAAGCCTGAACACCGGGGAGCTGTTTTTT. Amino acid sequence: CASSTDPTTSLNTGELFF.

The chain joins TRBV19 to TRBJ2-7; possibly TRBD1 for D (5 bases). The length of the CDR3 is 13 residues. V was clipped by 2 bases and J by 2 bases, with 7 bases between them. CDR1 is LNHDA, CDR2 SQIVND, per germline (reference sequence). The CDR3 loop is CASSIIRAYEQYF. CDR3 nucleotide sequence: TGTGCCAGTAGTATAATCAGGGCCTACGAGCAGTACTTC.

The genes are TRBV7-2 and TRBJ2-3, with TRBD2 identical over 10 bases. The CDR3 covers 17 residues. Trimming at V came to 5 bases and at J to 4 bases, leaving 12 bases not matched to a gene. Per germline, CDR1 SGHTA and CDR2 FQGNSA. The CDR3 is CASSRSSGGLNADTQYF. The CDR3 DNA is TGTGCCAGCAGCAGATCTAGCGGGGGCCTAAATGCAGATACGCAGTATTTT. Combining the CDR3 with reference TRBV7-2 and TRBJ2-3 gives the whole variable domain GAGVSQSPSNKVTEKGKDVELRCDPISGHTALYWYRQSLGQGLEFLIYFQGNSAPDKSGLPSDRFSAERTGGSVSTLTIQRTQQEDSAVYLCASSRSSGGLNADTQYFGPGTRLTVL.

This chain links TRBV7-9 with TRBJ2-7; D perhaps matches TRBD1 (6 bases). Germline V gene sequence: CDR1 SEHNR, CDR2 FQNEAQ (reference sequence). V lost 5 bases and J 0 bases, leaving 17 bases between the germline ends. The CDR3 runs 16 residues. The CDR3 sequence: CASSPGPTGSSYEQYF. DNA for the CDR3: TGTGCCAGCAGCCCCGGGCCGACAGGAAGCTCCTACGAGCAGTACTTC.

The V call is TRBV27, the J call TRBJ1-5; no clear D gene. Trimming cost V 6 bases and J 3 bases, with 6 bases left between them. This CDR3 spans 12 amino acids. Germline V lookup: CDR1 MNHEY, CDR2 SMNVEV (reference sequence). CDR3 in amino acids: CASRGTNQPQHF. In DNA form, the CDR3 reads TGTGCCAGCAGGGGCACCAATCAGCCCCAGCATTTT.

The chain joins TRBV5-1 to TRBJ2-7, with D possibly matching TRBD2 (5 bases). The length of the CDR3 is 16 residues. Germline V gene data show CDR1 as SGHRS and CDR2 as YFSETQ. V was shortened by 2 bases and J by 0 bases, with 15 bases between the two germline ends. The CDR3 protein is CASSFTAAPSSYEQYF. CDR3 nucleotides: TGCGCCAGCAGCTTTACAGCGGCTCCTAGCTCCTACGAGCAGTACTTC.